The clone carrying this T cell receptor beta chain was found a few times. Its antigen is unknown. Noted time point: patch test 2, 6 weeks after DPC sensitization. Treatment meaning: therapeutic diphenylcyclopropenone sensitization with weekly scalp DPC. The sample originates from a study of human T cells and chemical hapten exposure. Study context: Cases of alopecia areata, totalis or universalis occurred in a predominantly female patient group.

One entry per CDR3 protein results from TCRdb running MiXCR on the RACE reads. Among roughly 84,000 distinct CDR3 sequences listed, 8.5% to 12% were seen once. Trimming removed 6 bases from V and 0 bases from J, with 13 bases in between. Germline CDR1 reads SGHRS; CDR2 reads YFSETQ. This CDR3 spans 14 amino acids. Study-level findings and limits: Compared to controls, expanded TCRs made significantly more large clusters of similar CDR3s.

The sequence came from a woman aged 50 to 65 with alopecia areata. Some clones in this sample may be carry-over from other donors' samples. The sequences come from whole blood, collected in connection with sensitization to the hapten diphenylcyclopropenone (DPC). The chain links TRBV5-1 to TRBJ2-7; no clear D gene. CDR3 sequence: CASKVGVSSYEQYF. CDR3 nucleotides: TGCGCCAGCAAAGTTGGCGTGAGCTCCTACGAGCAGTACTTC.